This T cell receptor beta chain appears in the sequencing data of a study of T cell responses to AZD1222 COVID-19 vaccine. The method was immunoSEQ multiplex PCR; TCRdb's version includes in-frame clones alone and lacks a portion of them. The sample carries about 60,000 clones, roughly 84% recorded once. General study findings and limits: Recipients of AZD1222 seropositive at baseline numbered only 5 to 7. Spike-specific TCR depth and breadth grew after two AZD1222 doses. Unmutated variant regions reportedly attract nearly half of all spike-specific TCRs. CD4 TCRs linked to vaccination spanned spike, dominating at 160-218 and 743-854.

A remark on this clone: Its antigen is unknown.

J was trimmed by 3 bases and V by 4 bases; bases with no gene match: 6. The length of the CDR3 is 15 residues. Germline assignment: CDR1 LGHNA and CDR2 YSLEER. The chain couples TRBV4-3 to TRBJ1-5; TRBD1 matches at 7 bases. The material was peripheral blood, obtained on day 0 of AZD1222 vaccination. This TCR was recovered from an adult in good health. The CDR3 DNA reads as TGCGCCAGCAGCCCCTCGACAGGGTACAATCAGCCCCAGCATTTT. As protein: CASSPSTGYNQPQHF.